This TCR beta chain was obtained from a study of identical twins. Overall study findings and caveats: Beta out-of-frame sequences showed weaker excess sharing between twins.

With regard to this clonotype: Antigen unknown.

CDR1 is DFQATT and CDR2 is SNEGSKA in the germline V gene (reference sequence). With 0 bases removed from V and 11 bases from J, the gap between germline ends came to 16 bases. CDR3 length: 13 amino acids. MiXCR, run by TCRdb on the 5' RACE reads, gives a single entry per CDR3 protein. Among roughly 690,000 distinct CDR3 sequences, approximately 22% were seen once, and the ten largest hold around 4.5%. This same sample was also taken into another study, of T cells expressing NK-cell markers. That investigation notes: Seropositivity for HCMV was found in seven of the eight sequenced donors, with one seronegative. NKG2C+ dominant clonotypes from 6 or 7 donors made up about 1.0-8% of CD8+ T cells.

The sample was PBMCs. The rearrangement links TRBV20-1 to TRBJ1-1, with D unresolved. This sequence was found in a woman aged 18 to 35 in good health. CDR3 sequence: CSARESQAALAFF. The CDR3 DNA reads as TGCAGTGCTAGAGAGTCCCAGGCGGCGCTCGCTTTCTTT.